These T cell receptor beta chains were read from a single sample in a study of OX40 agonist ivuxolimab in advanced cancers. Sequenced by immunoSEQ multiplex PCR; TCRdb stores in-frame clones only, minus some. The repertoire includes some 57,000 clones, approximately 77% of them detected once, and roughly 0.53% sits in the top ten. This material consisted of CD4+ or CD8+ T cells sorted from blood, taken in a trial of the OX40 agonist ivuxolimab. These receptors all come from an adult with an advanced solid tumor such as melanoma, head and neck, liver or kidney cancer. Both conserved end residues are part of each CDR3. The D gene is left open where the match is weak. Some rows mark clone size as missing; the rest say once, few, many or name a class of expanded clone.

size | D | J | V | DNA | CDR3
. | TRBD2 | TRBJ2-1 | TRBV5-1 | TGCGCCAGCAGCAATAGCGGGCCTACCTACAATGAGCAGTTCTTC | CASSNSGPTYNEQFF
. | TRBD2 | TRBJ2-3 | TRBV11-2 | TGTGCCAGCAGCTTAACAGCGGGAGTTACAGATACGCAGTATTTT | CASSLTAGVTDTQYF
. | TRBD2 | TRBJ2-2 | TRBV5-1 | TGCGCCAGCAGCTTGGCCTCACCCGGGACTAGTAACACCGGGGAGCTGTTTTTT | CASSLASPGTSNTGELFF
few | . | TRBJ2-5 | TRBV19 | TGTGCCAGTAGTTTAAGGGAGGAGACCCAGTACTTC | CASSLREETQYF
. | TRBD1 | TRBJ1-6 | TRBV30 | TGTGCCTGGACTAGGGACAGGGCAGGCCTAAATTCACCCCTCCACTTT | CAWTRDRAGLNSPLHF
medium-sized | . | TRBJ2-7 | TRBV5-1 | TGCGCCAGCAGCCTGACGGTTAGCGCGGCTTACGAGCAGTACTTC | CASSLTVSAAYEQYF
. | TRBD2 | TRBJ2-1 | TRBV5-1 | TGCGCCAGCAGCTCCTACGGCTTAGCTAGCGGGGTTAACAATGAGCAGTTCTTC | CASSSYGLASGVNNEQFF
. | TRBD2 | TRBJ2-5 | TRBV19 | TGTGCCAGTAGTAATAACGGGGGACTAGCGGGACCCCAAGAGACCCAGTACTTC | CASSNNGGLAGPQETQYF
. | . | TRBJ1-6 | TRBV7-9 | TGTGCCAGCAGCTTAGGGAATTCACCCCTCCACTTT | CASSLGNSPLHF
once | . | TRBJ1-1 | TRBV5-5 | TGTGCCAGCAGCAGGGAGGGGTATACTGAAGCTTTCTTT | CASSREGYTEAFF
. | . | TRBJ2-3 | TRBV29-1 | TGCAGCGGCCAGGGGGGGCGGGGAGATACGCAGTATTTT | CSGQGGRGDTQYF
. | . | TRBJ1-2 | TRBV10-3 | TGTGCCATCAGTGGTTTGGGCGGGGCGGTCGGCTACACCTTC | CAISGLGGAVGYTF
. | TRBD1 | TRBJ2-7 | TRBV18 | TGTGCCAGCTCCCCCGGGACAGGGTCCTACGAGCAGTACTTC | CASSPGTGSYEQYF
few | . | TRBJ2-7 | TRBV7-9 | TGTGCCAGCAGCCCGAAAGGTCCCTACGAGCAGTACTTC | CASSPKGPYEQYF
. | . | TRBJ2-7 | TRBV10-3 | TGTGCCATCAGCGTCGGAGCTCCCTACGAGCAGTACTTC | CAISVGAPYEQYF
. | . | TRBJ1-1 | TRBV6-1 | TGTGCCAGCAGTGGACAGATGAACACTGAAGCTTTCTTT | CASSGQMNTEAFF
few | . | TRBJ1-2 | TRBV5-6 | TGTGCCAGCAGCTTGGGTGTATCAGCCATCTATGGCTACACCTTC | CASSLGVSAIYGYTF
. | TRBD1 | TRBJ2-3 | TRBV12-5 | TGTGCTAGTGGTTTGGAGACAGGGGGCGAAGTTACGCAGTATTTT | CASGLETGGEVTQYF
few | . | TRBJ2-2 | TRBV19 | TGTGCCAGTAGGCCTAGGGGCACCGGGGAGCTGTTTTTT | CASRPRGTGELFF
. | . | TRBJ2-5 | TRBV4-1 | TGCGCCAGCAGCCAAGGGGTAGCTCAGTACTTC | CASSQGVAQYF
. | . | TRBJ1-2 | TRBV6-1 | TGTGCCAGCAGTCCCGTCACAGAAAACTATGGCTACACCTTC | CASSPVTENYGYTF
. | . | TRBJ2-3 | TRBV7-4 | TGTGCCAGCAACGAGGGGGTTAGCACAGATACGCAGTATTTT | CASNEGVSTDTQYF
few | . | TRBJ2-5 | TRBV27 | TGTGCCAGCAGTTTAATGGAGGGCAGCAGAAAGACCCAGTACTTC | CASSLMEGSRKTQYF
. | . | TRBJ1-2 | TRBV19 | TGTGCCAGTAGTCCCTCAGGGGCGAATGGCTACACCTTC | CASSPSGANGYTF
. | TRBD2 | TRBJ2-3 | TRBV7-8 | TGTGCCAGCAGCTCAAACCCTCTAGCGGGAGATACGCAGTATTTT | CASSSNPLAGDTQYF
. | TRBD1 | TRBJ2-7 | TRBV5-5 | TGTGCCAGCAGCTTGGGACAGGGCGAGAACATCGAGCAGTACTTC | CASSLGQGENIEQYF
. | . | TRBJ2-2 | TRBV28 | TGTGCCAGCAGTGGGGCCATAGAGACAGCTAACACCGGGGAGCTGTTTTTT | CASSGAIETANTGELFF
. | . | TRBJ1-2 | TRBV7-8 | TGTGCCAGCAGCCCTTCTCTGTTGGGTACCTTC | CASSPSLLGTF
. | TRBD2 | TRBJ2-5 | TRBV7-9 | TGTGCCAGCAGCAGAGCGGGACTAGAGGAGACCCAGTACTTC | CASSRAGLEETQYF
. | . | TRBJ2-5 | TRBV12-5 | TGTGCTAGTGGTTTGGTCCGGACTCCCCAAGAGACCCAGTACTTC | CASGLVRTPQETQYF
. | . | TRBJ2-3 | TRBV27 | TGTGCCAGCAGATCGGACAGGGCGGGCGGGAGTCGCGGCACAGATACGCAGTATTTT | CASRSDRAGGSRGTDTQYF
. | . | TRBJ2-3 | TRBV7-2 | TGTGCCAGCAGCTTAGCGGGAGTTACAGATACGCAGTATTTT | CASSLAGVTDTQYF
. | . | TRBJ2-3 | TRBV6-5 | TGTGCCAGCCTTGGGGGTGGGGCAGATACGCAGTATTTT | CASLGGGADTQYF
. | . | TRBJ1-5 | TRBV19 | TGTGCCAGTAGTGCGGGGGGTCGTCAGCCCCAGCATTTT | CASSAGGRQPQHF
. | TRBD1 | TRBJ2-7 | TRBV5-1 | TGCGCCAGCAGCTTGAGGACAGGGGGCGTCTACGAGCAGTACTTC | CASSLRTGGVYEQYF
. | . | TRBJ1-1 | TRBV5-1 | TGCGCCAGCAGCTTGGGGGATTTAAACACTGAAGCTTTCTTT | CASSLGDLNTEAFF
. | . | TRBJ1-5 | TRBV6-5 | TGTGCCAGCAGTTACTCGAAAGGGGGTCAGCCCCAGCATTTT | CASSYSKGGQPQHF
. | . | TRBJ2-3 | TRBV7-9 | TGTGCCAGCAGCTTCACAGATACGCAGTATTTT | CASSFTDTQYF
. | TRBD2 | TRBJ2-3 | TRBV10-1 | TGCGCCAGCAGTGATTCTAGCGGGAGGGAGACAGATACGCAGTATTTT | CASSDSSGRETDTQYF
. | TRBD2 | TRBJ2-7 | TRBV10-2 | TGCGCCAGCAGCCGAGCGGGAGTCGCCTACGAGCAGTACTTC | CASSRAGVAYEQYF
. | . | TRBJ2-7 | TRBV6-5 | TGTGCCAGCAAAGCTAGGACAACCTACGAGCAGTACTTC | CASKARTTYEQYF
. | . | TRBJ2-1 | TRBV5-1 | TGCGCCAGCAGCTTGGGAGGGGCGCAATACAATGAGCAGTTCTTC | CASSLGGAQYNEQFF
. | TRBD2 | TRBJ2-1 | TRBV7-2 | TGTGCCAGCAGTCCATCCAGCGGGAGATGGACCTACAATGAGCAGTTCTTC | CASSPSSGRWTYNEQFF
. | . | TRBJ2-2 | TRBV7-2 | TGTGCCAGCAGCTCTCAGGGAGACACCGGGGAGCTGTTTTTT | CASSSQGDTGELFF
. | . | TRBJ1-1 | TRBV29-1 | TGCAGCGTAGGACAGCGCCCGCTGAACACTGAAGCTTTCTTT | CSVGQRPLNTEAFF
. | TRBD1 | TRBJ2-2 | TRBV7-3 | TGTGCCAGCAGCATCAGGGGGCCCGGGGAGCTGTTTTTT | CASSIRGPGELFF